What follows are 17 T cell receptor beta chains derived from one specimen sequenced in a study of cytomegalovirus exposure and HLA in healthy donors. Primers included in the PCR were 60 Vbeta and 13 Jbeta primers. Method: immunoSEQ multiplex PCR; TCRdb's copy keeps in-frame clones and lacks some. The table includes about 190,000 clones, around 83% detected once. Sequencing was performed on PBMCs. All receptors derive from a man aged 40-55 years in good health and CMV-seropositive.

V and J are TRBV5-1 and TRBJ2-7, with 8 bases that match TRBD1. Trimming cost V 2 bases and J 3 bases; bases outside gene matches: 4. Per the germline V gene, CDR1 is SGHRS and CDR2 is YFSETQ. The CDR3 has 14 amino acids. The CDR3 DNA sequence: TGCGCCAGCAGCTTCGGACAGGGTAGCTACGAGCAGTACTTC. Its protein is CASSFGQGSYEQYF.

The gene calls are TRBV27 and TRBJ1-2, with 8 bases aligning to TRBD1. The germline V gene has CDR1 MNHEY and CDR2 SMNVEV (reference sequence). J lost 6 bases, V lost 0 bases, and 12 bases had no gene match. This CDR3 has 17 residues. The CDR3 bases are TGTGCCAGCAGTTTATCGATAGTCAGGCACAGGGGGGATGGCTACACCTTC. It codes for CASSLSIVRHRGDGYTF.

The chain links TRBV4-3 to TRBJ2-5, with 13 bases matching TRBD2. In germline, CDR1 is LGHNA, CDR2 YSLEER. Unmatched junction bases numbered 6, after V lost 4 bases and J lost 1 base. CDR3 size: 17 residues. CDR3 residues: CASSPQGLAGTQETQYF. DNA for the CDR3: TGCGCCAGCAGCCCCCAGGGACTAGCGGGAACCCAAGAGACCCAGTACTTC.

V and J are TRBV11-2 and TRBJ1-3; D is possibly TRBD1 (6 bases). There are 15 residues in the CDR3. V was trimmed by 1 base and J by 0 bases, leaving 7 bases between them. The V gene's germline CDR1 is SGHAT and CDR2 FQNNGV. CDR3 nucleotide sequence: TGTGCCAGCAGCTTAGCAGGGGTCTCTGGAAACACCATATATTTT. It encodes CASSLAGVSGNTIYF.

About this clone itself: At one boundary the junction diverges from the germline segment, which might be a read error. The chain joins TRBV15 to TRBJ2-6; TRBD1 is a possible D gene (5 bases). CDR3 length: 17 amino acids. From germline, CDR1 is LNHNV and CDR2 YYDKDF (reference sequence). The CDR3: CATSRERSLPGANGLTF. Written as DNA, the CDR3 is TGTGCCACCAGCAGGGAGAGGAGTTTACCTGGGGCCAACGGCCTGACTTTC.

This chain uses TRBV5-1 with TRBJ1-6; TRBD1 is a possible D gene (5 bases). Germline values: CDR1 SGHRS, CDR2 YFSETQ. Deletions cut 4 bases from V and 7 bases from J, with 12 bases between. CDR3 size: 14 residues. The CDR3 protein is CASSLGPGNSPLHF. CDR3 sequence (DNA): TGCGCCAGCAGCCTGGGACCCGGGAATTCACCCCTCCACTTT.

The chain links TRBV28 to TRBJ2-5; D might be TRBD1 (5 bases). The CDR3 extends over 14 amino acids. Deletions cut 8 bases from V and 7 bases from J, with 20 bases between. CDR1 and CDR2 from the germline V gene are MDHEN and SYDVKM. The CDR3 is CASSAADTRRTQYF. The CDR3, as DNA: TGTGCCAGCTCTGCGGCGGACACCCGGAGGACCCAGTACTTC.

The CDR3 loop is CASSPSGQGLETQYF. The DNA of the CDR3 is TGTGCCAGCAGCCCTTCGGGACAGGGGCTGGAGACCCAGTACTTC. The chain combines TRBV4-2 with TRBJ2-5; 10 nucleotides match TRBD1. Germline V gene data show CDR1 as LGHNA and CDR2 as YNFKEQ. Trimming removed 4 bases from V and 5 bases from J; junction bases left unmatched: 7. The CDR3 loop spans 15 amino acids.

The rearrangement joins TRBV28 to TRBJ1-1, with a tentative D call TRBD1 (5 bases). The CDR3 loop spans 18 amino acids. From germline, CDR1 is MDHEN and CDR2 SYDVKM. Trimming removed 2 bases from V and 10 bases from J, with 29 bases in between. CDR3 sequence (DNA): TGTGCCAGCAGTTTAGATTGGGGCGGGATAGACGGGACGAGACGAGCTTTCTTT. It is translated as CASSLDWGGIDGTRRAFF.

The chain employs TRBV2 and TRBJ2-7, with D possibly being TRBD1 (6 bases). The germline CDR1 and CDR2 sequences are SNHLY and FYNNEI. There are 13 residues in the CDR3. V was cut by 4 bases and J by 6 bases, with 13 bases left in between. The CDR3 is CASSAGHTPEQYF. For the CDR3, the DNA is TGTGCCAGCAGTGCGGGACATACCCCCGAGCAGTACTTC.

V gene TRBV30 combines with J gene TRBJ1-2; a possible D gene is TRBD1 (6 bases). Deletions cut 0 bases from V and 8 bases from J, with 16 bases between. The CDR3 loop spans 14 amino acids. CDR1 is GTSNPN and CDR2 is SVGIG in the germline V gene (reference sequence). This CDR3 is CAWSVDRYPMGYTF. The CDR3 DNA sequence: TGTGCCTGGAGTGTTGACAGGTACCCTATGGGCTACACCTTC.

This sequence joins TRBV14 and TRBJ2-5, with D possibly being TRBD2 (6 bases). CDR3 length: 17 amino acids. V lost 1 base, J lost 2 bases, and 17 bases lay in between. CDR1 and CDR2 (germline): SGHDN, FVKESK. The CDR3 coding sequence is TGTGCCAGCAGCCAAGGGGACTTCCCGCGGGCACAAGAGACCCAGTACTTC. Protein product: CASSQGDFPRAQETQYF.

The chain has TRBV9 and TRBJ2-2; D is possibly TRBD2 (6 bases). The CDR3 length is 14 residues. V was clipped by 0 bases and J by 3 bases, with 6 bases between them. Germline V CDR1 and CDR2: SGDLS, YYNGEE. Here the CDR3 DNA reads TGTGCCAGCAGCGTAGGGGACTACACCGGGGAGCTGTTTTTT. Translating it yields CASSVGDYTGELFF.

The chain is built from TRBV10-1 and TRBJ2-2; TRBD1 agrees at 7 bases. The V segment lost 4 bases and the J segment 2 bases; nucleotides outside the gene matches: 13. The CDR3 runs to 18 residues. Germline V gene lookup returns CDR1 WNHNN and CDR2 SYGVQD (reference sequence). The CDR3 nucleotides are TGCGCCAGCAGTGGGTCGGACAGGCCGAAATTAAACACCGGGGAGCTGTTTTTT. Translation: CASSGSDRPKLNTGELFF.

V is TRBV11-2 and J is TRBJ1-1; D unclear. V shed 7 bases and J shed 3 bases, with 15 bases lying between them. The CDR3 runs to 14 residues. Germline CDR1 is SGHAT and CDR2 is FQNNGV. The chain's CDR3 is CASTTSTADTEAFF. The CDR3 bases are TGTGCCAGCACTACATCGACGGCGGACACTGAAGCTTTCTTT.

The chain has TRBV5-1 and TRBJ1-1, with TRBD1 identical over 7 bases. This CDR3 contains 14 residues. Germline lookup yields CDR1 SGHRS and CDR2 YFSETQ. V shed 4 bases and J 4 bases; nucleotides not matched to a gene: 7. The CDR3 reads CASSIQTGATEAFF. In DNA, the CDR3 is TGCGCCAGCAGCATACAAACAGGGGCCACTGAAGCTTTCTTT.

This sequence joins TRBV27 and TRBJ1-2; D is uncertain. CDR1 is MNHEY, CDR2 SMNVEV, per germline (reference sequence). The CDR3 covers 15 residues. Trimming took 0 bases from V and 8 from J, leaving 16 bases between them. The DNA for the CDR3 is TGTGCCAGCAGTTTATCGACGGAGGCCCGAAGGGGCTACACCTTC. It translates to CASSLSTEARRGYTF.